Below, 21 T cell receptor beta chains from the same sample are listed, as sequenced in a study of cytomegalovirus exposure and HLA in healthy donors (dated by TCRdb to 2016 to 2017). Library generation was performed with the immunoSEQ multiplex PCR assay. For the multiplex PCR, a mixture combining 60 forward primers for TCR Vbeta segments and 13 reverse primers for TCR Jbeta segments was used. Drawn from immuneACCESS, this table holds only the in-frame rearrangements with V and J called that TCRdb kept. Clones are partly lost; checked studies trace under half to an unresolved V gene and leave the rest unexplained. Present in this sample are some 200,000 clones, around 80% of which were seen just once. The ten largest clones take up approximately 2.1% of the sample. The sequencing input was PBMCs. The source of these receptors is a woman under 40 in good health and CMV-seropositive.

This chain's CDR3 is CASSMGGPGNTIYF. The CDR3 DNA reads as TGTGCCAGTAGTATGGGGGGGCCTGGAAACACCATATATTTT. The V gene is TRBV19, the J gene TRBJ1-3; possibly TRBD1 for D (6 bases). This CDR3 has 14 amino acids. Trimming cost V 3 bases and J 2 bases, with 8 bases left between them. CDR1 is LNHDA and CDR2 is SQIVND in the germline V gene (reference sequence).

The chain is built from TRBV12-5 and TRBJ1-1, with D hard to call. Germline CDR1 reads LGHNT; CDR2 reads FRNRAP. The CDR3 spans 13 residues. V was clipped by 0 bases and J by 4 bases, with 6 bases between them. CDR3 DNA: TGTGCTAGTGGTTTGGTACGGGTCACTGAAGCTTTCTTT. Protein: CASGLVRVTEAFF.

This clone was counted a few times. Other DNA sequences in the sample encode the same CDR3. CDR3 protein: CASSQTDSNTEAFF. CDR3 sequence (DNA): TGTGCCAGCTCACAGACTGACTCGAACACTGAAGCTTTCTTT. The chain has TRBV18 and TRBJ1-1; the D is unclear. The CDR3 totals 14 residues. In germline, CDR1 is KGHSH, CDR2 LQKENI. Trimming pared 4 bases from V and 1 base from J, leaving 10 bases between.

This clone occurred a few times. The V call is TRBV9, the J call TRBJ1-4; 7 nucleotides match TRBD1. This CDR3 is built from 15 residues. Germline values: CDR1 SGDLS, CDR2 YYNGEE. V dropped 3 bases and J dropped 7; count of bases not matched to a gene: 9. The chain's CDR3 is CASSALGGRSEKLFF. As DNA, the CDR3 is TGTGCCAGCAGCGCCCTAGGGGGCAGGAGTGAAAAACTGTTTTTT. Complete variable domain (other parts from reference TRBV9 and TRBJ1-4): DSGVTQTPKHLITATGQRVTLRCSPRSGDLSVYWYQQSLDQGLQFLIQYYNGEERAKGNILERFSAQQFPDLHSELNLSSLELGDSALYFCASSALGGRSEKLFFGSGTQLSVL.

The chain combines TRBV6-5 with TRBJ1-2; weak D call: TRBD1 (5 bases). There are 16 residues in the CDR3. Germline CDR1 reads MNHEY; CDR2 reads SVGAGI. Trimming removed 2 bases at V and 4 bases at J, with 17 bases between. CDR3 in amino acids: CASSYSGPGGSYGYTF. The CDR3, as DNA: TGTGCCAGCAGTTACAGTGGTCCCGGGGGGAGCTATGGCTACACCTTC.

The rearrangement links TRBV5-1 to TRBJ2-4, with D possibly matching TRBD2 (5 bases). The V end was cut by 4 bases, the J end by 4 bases, with 15 bases between. The CDR3 loop spans 15 amino acids. The germline V gene encodes CDR1 SGHRS and CDR2 YFSETQ. In DNA, the CDR3 is TGCGCCAGCAGCCCCCCGATGGACTCTAAAAACATTCAGTACTTC. It translates to CASSPPMDSKNIQYF.

The genes are TRBV10-3 and TRBJ1-5; the match to TRBD1 covers 7 bases. The CDR3 extends over 18 amino acids. From germline, CDR1 is ENHRY and CDR2 SYGVKD. With V trimmed by 6 bases and J by 1 base, 15 bases remained unmatched. The CDR3 loop reads CAISQTGPGVPSNQPQHF. DNA of the CDR3: TGTGCCATCAGCCAGACAGGGCCCGGGGTCCCGAGCAATCAGCCCCAGCATTTT.

The V and J genes are TRBV5-4 and TRBJ1-3; D remains unclear. The CDR3 is 17 residues long. From germline, CDR1 is SGHNT and CDR2 YYREEE (reference sequence). The V end lost 1 base, the J end lost 1 base, and 15 bases lay between the germline ends. CDR3 sequence (DNA): TGTGCCAGCAGCTTGAGTGGAGGGATAGTGTCTGGAAACACCATATATTTT. Its protein product is CASSLSGGIVSGNTIYF.

The chain carries TRBV10-1 and TRBJ2-2; 7 nucleotides line up with TRBD1. This CDR3 region has 14 residues. J gave up 0 bases and V 5 bases, and 0 bases lay outside the gene matches. Germline V gene sequence: CDR1 WNHNN, CDR2 SYGVQD (reference sequence). The CDR3 is CASSRGPNTGELFF. Written as DNA, the CDR3 is TGCGCCAGCAGTAGGGGGCCGAACACCGGGGAGCTGTTTTTT.

This chain uses TRBV29-1 with TRBJ2-2; D is uncertain. The germline V gene has CDR1 SQVTM and CDR2 ANQGSEA. V was pared by 1 base and J by 2 bases, with 5 bases between. This CDR3 has 13 amino acids. CDR3 region: CSVEVINTGELFF. The CDR3 coding sequence is TGCAGCGTTGAAGTTATTAACACCGGGGAGCTGTTTTTT.

The rearrangement joins TRBV18 to TRBJ1-5; D may be TRBD1 (6 bases). This CDR3 region has 13 residues. Trimming stripped 3 bases from V and 4 bases from J, with 7 bases between. Per the germline V gene, CDR1 is KGHSH and CDR2 is LQKENI. The CDR3 DNA reads TGTGCCAGCTCACCCGACAGGAATCAGCCCCAGCATTTT. Translated, it gives CASSPDRNQPQHF. The variable domain in full, with the rest retrieved from reference TRBV18 and TRBJ1-5, is NAGVMQNPRHLVRRRGQEARLRCSPMKGHSHVYWYRQLPEEGLKFMVYLQKENIIDESGMPKERFSAEFPKEGPSILRIQQVVRGDSAAYFCASSPDRNQPQHFGDGTRLSIL.

V is TRBV10-3 and J is TRBJ2-7; 10 bases fit TRBD1. V dropped 8 bases and J dropped 5; count of bases not matched to a gene: 9. CDR1 and CDR2 (germline): ENHRY, SYGVKD. The CDR3 extends over 14 amino acids. The CDR3 loop is CAIQPGQGNHEQYF. In DNA form, the CDR3 reads TGTGCCATCCAACCGGGACAGGGGAACCACGAGCAGTACTTC.

The CDR3 DNA is TGTGCCAGCAGCTCCTTGGGGGGGCGTACAGCTGGCTACACCTTC. It codes for CASSSLGGRTAGYTF. The chain links TRBV11-2 to TRBJ1-2; tentative D call: TRBD1 (6 bases). Germline loops: CDR1 SGHAT, CDR2 FQNNGV. The CDR3 loop spans 15 amino acids. Trimming left V 4 bases short and J 7 bases short, with 19 bases between. Filled out from reference TRBV11-2 and TRBJ1-2, the complete variable domain reads EAGVAQSPRYKIIEKRQSVAFWCNPISGHATLYWYQQILGQGPKLLIQFQNNGVVDDSQLPKDRFSAERLKGVDSTLKIQPAKLEDSAVYLCASSSLGGRTAGYTFGSGTRLTVV.

DNA for the CDR3: TGCGCCAGCAGTGAGTCGGGGCAGCGGAACACTGAAGCTTTCTTT. This codes for CASSESGQRNTEAFF. This chain uses TRBV10-1 with TRBJ1-1, with a weak D call TRBD1 (5 bases). Germline V lookup: CDR1 WNHNN, CDR2 SYGVQD (reference sequence). Trimming stripped 0 bases from V and 1 base from J, with 9 bases between. The CDR3 totals 15 residues.

V usage is TRBV28 and J usage is TRBJ2-1, with 11 bases lining up with TRBD1. The CDR3 covers 12 residues. Germline-derived CDR1 and CDR2 are MDHEN and SYDVKM. Unmatched junction bases numbered 2, after V lost 9 bases and J lost 7 bases. In DNA, the CDR3 is TGTGCCAGTTGGGACAGGGGGAATGAGCAGTTCTTC. Translating it yields CASWDRGNEQFF.

The rearrangement links TRBV9 to TRBJ1-4, with D possibly TRBD1 on 5 matching bases. The CDR3 is 14 residues long. The V gene's germline CDR1 is SGDLS and CDR2 YYNGEE. V dropped 4 bases and J dropped 11 bases, with 18 bases sitting between them. This chain's CDR3 is CASSPILDSGKLFF. CDR3 nucleotide sequence: TGTGCCAGCAGCCCAATTCTCGACAGCGGGAAACTGTTTTTT.

The chain joins TRBV7-9 to TRBJ1-4, with unresolved D. CDR1 and CDR2 (germline): SEHNR, FQNEAQ (reference sequence). V was clipped by 5 bases and J by 8 bases, with 18 bases between them. This CDR3 comprises 15 residues. The CDR3 region has the DNA TGTGCCAGCAGCCCAAACCTACTGGGAGGGGAAAAACTGTTTTTT. Amino acids: CASSPNLLGGEKLFF.

The rearrangement joins TRBV5-1 to TRBJ2-5, with TRBD2 matching 13 bases. The CDR3 consists of 15 residues. The junction had 7 bases not matched to a gene; V was cut back by 4 bases and J by 7 bases. In germline, CDR1 is SGHRS, CDR2 YFSETQ. CDR3 bases: TGCGCCAGCAGCCTAGGACTAGCGGGAGAGGGGACCCAGTACTTC. Its translation: CASSLGLAGEGTQYF.

The rearrangement uses TRBV4-1 and TRBJ1-6, with D hard to call. Trimming took 1 base from V and 8 from J, leaving 9 bases between them. The CDR3 is 14 residues long. Germline V gene data show CDR1 as MGHRA and CDR2 as YSYEKL. The CDR3 sequence is CASSQVQVDSPLHF. The CDR3 region has the DNA TGCGCCAGCAGCCAAGTTCAGGTGGATTCACCCCTCCACTTT.

To note about this clone: A junction end diverges from the germline sequence, so it may reflect a read error. The genes are TRBV5-1 and TRBJ2-1; TRBD2 matches at 7 bases. This CDR3 contains 14 residues. Germline values: CDR1 SGHRS, CDR2 YFSETQ. Here the CDR3 reads CASSLAQGGNEQLF. CDR3 coding DNA: TGCGCCAGCAGCTTGGCGCAGGGAGGGAATGAGCAGCTCTTC.

This clone appeared once. V usage is TRBV5-1 and J usage is TRBJ1-1; D is perhaps TRBD1 (6 bases). V was trimmed by 2 bases and J by 7 bases, leaving 18 bases between them. Looked up from germline, CDR1 is SGHRS and CDR2 is YFSETQ. CDR3 length: 15 amino acids. CDR3 in amino acids: CASSLGGNRDNEAFF. The CDR3 nucleotides are TGCGCCAGCAGCTTAGGGGGTAACAGGGATAATGAAGCTTTCTTT. Full variable domain (rest looked up from reference TRBV5-1 and TRBJ1-1): KAGVTQTPRYLIKTRGQQVTLSCSPISGHRSVSWYQQTPGQGLQFLFEYFSETQRNKGNFPGRFSGRQFSNSRSEMNVSTLELGDSALYLCASSLGGNRDNEAFFGQGTRLTVV.